This T cell receptor (beta chain) was profiled in a study of neurological immune-mediated disorders (dated by TCRdb to between 2018 and 2021). With respect to the entire study: Peripheral blood TCR-beta repertoires from HTLV-I-associated myelopathy (HAM/TSP) patients, multiple sclerosis patients and healthy controls were compared by UMI-based sequencing. The cohort comprised approximately 67 subjects: roughly 15 HAM/TSP patients, some 34 multiple sclerosis patients and 20 or so healthy controls. The 100 to 110 TCR-beta libraries covered PBMC samples along with longitudinal samples, technical triplicates, and paired sorted CD4+ and CD8+ T-cell subsets.

The healthy controls were volunteers from blood banks in Maryland, USA. Unsorted PBMC libraries were generated from 2 million PBMCs stored in RNAlater at -80 °C until RNA extraction. Peripheral blood was subjected to Ficoll-Hypaque density gradient centrifugation to isolate PBMCs, which were then cryopreserved in liquid nitrogen. This clonotype has at least ten counts. Its antigen is unknown. It has no much larger one-base neighbor in the sample; base qualities were not kept. What the work shows at the level of the full study, not this receptor alone: Across subjects, expanded clones never shared an identical CDR3 amino acid sequence, which suggests that the TCR-beta repertoires in every group were private. The highest TCR clonal expansion was observed in HAM/TSP patients, whereas the lowest was observed in MS patients, even when compared with healthy controls.

To synthesize cDNA, template-switch 5'RACE was performed with a primer carrying a 10-nucleotide random unique molecular identifier so that each TCR transcript was tagged. Each sequencing run produced over 200 million TCR-beta sequences covering 15-18 subjects. The RNeasy kit was used for extraction of total RNA. The KAPA Real-time Library Amplification kit was used to amplify TCR-beta VDJ regions with primers for the TCR constant region and the 5'RACE anchor. Sample indexes and Illumina adaptors were added in a first PCR, after which library yield was increased in a second PCR. After purification with Ampure beads, the TCR product of roughly 650 bp was size-selected on a 2% E-gel SizeSelection system. Before pooling, library quality was assessed on a Bioanalyzer, concentration was determined with Qubit, and library quantification was performed with the Kapa Library Quantification kit. An Illumina HiSeq 2500 sequenced the libraries paired-end 2 x 150 bp. To increase sequence diversity, roughly 24-31% phiX was spiked into each library pool. The authors' pipeline ran thus. Quality-filtered reads were processed with the UMI-based MiGEC pipeline, which removed over 75% of raw TCR sequences during error correction. VDJ genes were aligned to IMGT germline references, and clonotypes were defined by unique CDR3 amino acid sequence plus V-J genes. VDJtools evaluated clonal expansion, Shannon diversity and CDR3 relatedness (CalcPairwiseDistances, ClusterSamples); CLCbio workbench built phylogenetic trees. Clones with at least 8 unique UMIs were defined as expanded, with this threshold being based on coefficient-of-variation modelling across technical triplicates. TCRdb trimmed public reads at Q25 via fastp, called clones via MiXCR and kept in-frame beta chains. Rows are combined by CDR3 protein, so each entry shows the most common genes and DNA. None of the V and J calls come from the authors' own analysis; TCRdb made them. The sample table contains tens of thousands of distinct CDR3 sequences; only one count was recorded for about 9.4% of them. The ten top clones hold less than 2% of the sample.

From V the trimming removes 5 bases and from J it removes 10 bases, while the gene matches leave 13 bases of the junction unaccounted for. From the cysteine through the phenylalanine, the CDR3 covers 14 amino acids. Only CDR3 DNA is held: 42 bases, read in frame from base 1. CDR1 and CDR2, looked up from the germline V gene (reference sequence), are DFQATT and SNEGSKA. Specimen: PBMCs. The sequence came from a man aged 50 or older in good health. In this chain, TRBV20-1 is recombined with TRBJ1-1; 10 bases in the junction line up with TRBD1. The DNA is TGCAGTGCTCCCAACCCGAGAGGGGACAGGGGAGCTTTCTTT. This gives the protein CSAPNPRGDRGAFF.